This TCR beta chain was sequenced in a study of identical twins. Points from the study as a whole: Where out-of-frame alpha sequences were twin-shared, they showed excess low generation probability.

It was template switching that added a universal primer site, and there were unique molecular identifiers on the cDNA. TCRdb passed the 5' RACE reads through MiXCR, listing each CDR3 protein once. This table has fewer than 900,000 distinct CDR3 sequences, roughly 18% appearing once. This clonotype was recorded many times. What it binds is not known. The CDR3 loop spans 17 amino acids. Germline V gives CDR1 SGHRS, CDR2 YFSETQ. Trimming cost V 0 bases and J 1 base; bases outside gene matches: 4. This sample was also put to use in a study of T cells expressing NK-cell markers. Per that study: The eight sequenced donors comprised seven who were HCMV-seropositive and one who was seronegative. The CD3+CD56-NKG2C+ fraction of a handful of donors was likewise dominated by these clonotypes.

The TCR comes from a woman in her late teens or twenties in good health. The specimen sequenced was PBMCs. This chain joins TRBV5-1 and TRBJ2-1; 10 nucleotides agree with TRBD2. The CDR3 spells CASSLERGGESYNEQFF. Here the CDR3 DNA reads TGCGCCAGCAGCTTGGAGCGGGGGGGCGAGTCCTACAATGAGCAGTTCTTC. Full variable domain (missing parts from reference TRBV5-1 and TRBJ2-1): KAGVTQTPRYLIKTRGQQVTLSCSPISGHRSVSWYQQTPGQGLQFLFEYFSETQRNKGNFPGRFSGRQFSNSRSEMNVSTLELGDSALYLCASSLERGGESYNEQFFGPGTRLTVL.